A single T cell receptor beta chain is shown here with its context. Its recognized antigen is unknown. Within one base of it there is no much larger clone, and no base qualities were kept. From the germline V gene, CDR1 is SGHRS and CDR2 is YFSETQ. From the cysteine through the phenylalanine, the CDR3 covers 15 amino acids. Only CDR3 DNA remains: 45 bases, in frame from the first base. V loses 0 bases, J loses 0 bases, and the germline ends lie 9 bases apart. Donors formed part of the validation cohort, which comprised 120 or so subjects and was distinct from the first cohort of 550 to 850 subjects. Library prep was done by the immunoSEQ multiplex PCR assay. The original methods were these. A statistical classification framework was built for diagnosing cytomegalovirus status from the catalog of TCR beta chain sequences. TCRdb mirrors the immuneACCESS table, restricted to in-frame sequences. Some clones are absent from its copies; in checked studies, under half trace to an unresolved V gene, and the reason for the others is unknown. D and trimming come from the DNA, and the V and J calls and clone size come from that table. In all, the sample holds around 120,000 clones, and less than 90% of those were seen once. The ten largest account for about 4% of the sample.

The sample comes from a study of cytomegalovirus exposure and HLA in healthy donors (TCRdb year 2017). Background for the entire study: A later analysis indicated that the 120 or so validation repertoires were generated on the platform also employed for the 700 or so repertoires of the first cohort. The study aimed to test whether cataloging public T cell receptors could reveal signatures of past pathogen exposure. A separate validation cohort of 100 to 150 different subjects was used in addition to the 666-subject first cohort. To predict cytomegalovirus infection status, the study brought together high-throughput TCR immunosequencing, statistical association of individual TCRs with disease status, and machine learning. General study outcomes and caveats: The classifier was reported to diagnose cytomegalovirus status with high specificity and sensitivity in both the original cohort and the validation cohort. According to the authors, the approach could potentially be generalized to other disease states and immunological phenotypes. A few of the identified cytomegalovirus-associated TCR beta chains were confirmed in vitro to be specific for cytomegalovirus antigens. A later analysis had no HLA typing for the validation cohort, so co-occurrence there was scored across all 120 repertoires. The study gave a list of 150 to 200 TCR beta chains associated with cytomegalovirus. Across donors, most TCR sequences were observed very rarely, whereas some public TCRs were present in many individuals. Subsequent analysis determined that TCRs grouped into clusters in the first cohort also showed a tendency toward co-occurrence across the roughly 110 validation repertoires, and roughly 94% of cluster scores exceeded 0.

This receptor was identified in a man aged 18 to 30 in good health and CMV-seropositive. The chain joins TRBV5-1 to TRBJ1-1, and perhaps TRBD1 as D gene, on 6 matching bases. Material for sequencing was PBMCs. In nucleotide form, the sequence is TGCGCCAGCAGCTTGGAGACAGGAGTGAACACTGAAGCTTTCTTT. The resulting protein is CASSLETGVNTEAFF.